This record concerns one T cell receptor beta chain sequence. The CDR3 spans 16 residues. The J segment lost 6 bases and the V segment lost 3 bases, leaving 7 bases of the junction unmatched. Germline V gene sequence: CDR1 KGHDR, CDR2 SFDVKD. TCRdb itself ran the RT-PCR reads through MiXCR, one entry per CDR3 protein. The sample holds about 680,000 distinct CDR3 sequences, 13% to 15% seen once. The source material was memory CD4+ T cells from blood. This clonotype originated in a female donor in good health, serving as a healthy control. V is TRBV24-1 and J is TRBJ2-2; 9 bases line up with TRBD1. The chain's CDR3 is CATSDPGTGRPGELFF. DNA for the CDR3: TGTGCCACCAGTGATCCGGGGACAGGGAGGCCCGGGGAGCTGTTTTTT.